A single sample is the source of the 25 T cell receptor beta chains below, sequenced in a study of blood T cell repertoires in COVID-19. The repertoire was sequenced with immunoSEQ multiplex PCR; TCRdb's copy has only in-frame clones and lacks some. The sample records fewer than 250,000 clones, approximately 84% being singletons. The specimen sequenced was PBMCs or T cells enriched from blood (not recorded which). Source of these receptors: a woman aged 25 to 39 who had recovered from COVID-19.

CDR3 protein: CASSLDPLANYGYTF. In nucleotides, the CDR3 is TGTGCCAGCAGCTTGGATCCGTTAGCTAACTATGGCTACACCTTC. The chain carries TRBV5-6 and TRBJ1-2; D gene unclear. Deletions cut 0 bases from V and 0 bases from J, with 9 bases between. The CDR3 contains 15 residues. The germline V gene encodes CDR1 SGHDT and CDR2 YYEEEE.

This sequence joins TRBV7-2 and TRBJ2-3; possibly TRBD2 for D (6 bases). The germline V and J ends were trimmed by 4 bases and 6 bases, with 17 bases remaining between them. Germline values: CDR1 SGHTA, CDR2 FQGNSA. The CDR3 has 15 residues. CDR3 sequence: CASSSSAGGWDTQYF. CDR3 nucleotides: TGTGCCAGCAGCTCTAGCGCCGGGGGATGGGATACGCAGTATTTT.

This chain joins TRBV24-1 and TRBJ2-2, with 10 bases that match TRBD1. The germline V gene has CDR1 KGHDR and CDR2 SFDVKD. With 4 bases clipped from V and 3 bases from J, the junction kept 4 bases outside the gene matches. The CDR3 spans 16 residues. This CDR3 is CATSDGGQGHTGELFF. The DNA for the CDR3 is TGTGCCACCAGTGACGGGGGACAGGGGCACACCGGGGAGCTGTTTTTT.

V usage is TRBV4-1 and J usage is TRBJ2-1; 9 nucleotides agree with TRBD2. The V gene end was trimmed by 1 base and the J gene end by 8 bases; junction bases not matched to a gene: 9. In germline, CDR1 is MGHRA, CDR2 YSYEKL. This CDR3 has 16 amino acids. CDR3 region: CASSQGSAGGVHEQFF. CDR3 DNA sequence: TGCGCCAGCAGCCAAGGCAGTGCGGGAGGGGTGCATGAGCAGTTCTTC.

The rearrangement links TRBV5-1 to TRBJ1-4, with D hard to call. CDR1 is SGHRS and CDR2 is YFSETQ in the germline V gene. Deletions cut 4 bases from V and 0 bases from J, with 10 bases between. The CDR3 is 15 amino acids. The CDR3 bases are TGCGCCAGCAGCCCCCGACAAACAACTAATGAAAAACTGTTTTTT. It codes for CASSPRQTTNEKLFF.

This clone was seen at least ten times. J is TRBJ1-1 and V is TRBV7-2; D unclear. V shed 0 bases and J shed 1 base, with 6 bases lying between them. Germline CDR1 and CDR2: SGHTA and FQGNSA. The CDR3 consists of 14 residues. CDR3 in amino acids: CASSLAAENTEAFF. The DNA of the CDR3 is TGTGCCAGCAGCTTAGCGGCAGAGAACACTGAAGCTTTCTTT.

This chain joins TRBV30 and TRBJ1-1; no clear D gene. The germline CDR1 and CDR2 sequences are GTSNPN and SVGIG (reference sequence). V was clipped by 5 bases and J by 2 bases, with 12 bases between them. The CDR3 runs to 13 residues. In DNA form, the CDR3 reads TGTGCCTGGGGCCGCGATTTTAACACTGAAGCTTTCTTT. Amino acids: CAWGRDFNTEAFF.

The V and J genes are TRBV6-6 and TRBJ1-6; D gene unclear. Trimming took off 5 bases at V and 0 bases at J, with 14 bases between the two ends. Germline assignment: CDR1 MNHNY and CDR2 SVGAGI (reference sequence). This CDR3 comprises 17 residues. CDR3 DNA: TGTGCCAGCAGTCGGAAACCGTCGAGCTCCTATAATTCACCCCTCCACTTT. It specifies CASSRKPSSSYNSPLHF.

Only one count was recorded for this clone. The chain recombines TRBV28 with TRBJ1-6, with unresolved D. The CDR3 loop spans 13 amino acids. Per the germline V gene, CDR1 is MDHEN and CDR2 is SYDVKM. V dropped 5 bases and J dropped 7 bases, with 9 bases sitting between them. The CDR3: CASSTPGNSPLHF. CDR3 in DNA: TGTGCCAGCAGTACCCCAGGAAATTCACCCCTCCACTTT.

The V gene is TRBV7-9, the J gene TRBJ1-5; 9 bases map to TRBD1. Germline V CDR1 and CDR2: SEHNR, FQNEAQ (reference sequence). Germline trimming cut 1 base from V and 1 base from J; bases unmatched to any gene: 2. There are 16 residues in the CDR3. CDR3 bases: TGTGCCAGCAGCTTAGTCGGGACAGGGAGCAATCAGCCCCAGCATTTT. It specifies CASSLVGTGSNQPQHF.

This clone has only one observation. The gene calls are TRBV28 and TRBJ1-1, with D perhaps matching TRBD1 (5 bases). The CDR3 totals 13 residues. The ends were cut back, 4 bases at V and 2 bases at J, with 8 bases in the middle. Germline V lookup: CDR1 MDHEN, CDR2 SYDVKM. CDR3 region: CASSSDRNTEAFF. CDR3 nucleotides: TGTGCCAGCAGTTCTGACAGAAACACTGAAGCTTTCTTT. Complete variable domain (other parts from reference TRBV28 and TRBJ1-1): DVKVTQSSRYLVKRTGEKVFLECVQDMDHENMFWYRQDPGLGLRLIYFSYDVKMKEKGDIPEGYSVSREKKERFSLILESASTNQTSMYLCASSSDRNTEAFFGQGTRLTVV.

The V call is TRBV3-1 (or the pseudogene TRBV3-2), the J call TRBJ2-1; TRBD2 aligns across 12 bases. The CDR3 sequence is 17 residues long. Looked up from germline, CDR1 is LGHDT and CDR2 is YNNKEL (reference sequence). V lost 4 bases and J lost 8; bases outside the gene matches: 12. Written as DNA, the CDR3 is TGTGCCAGCAGCCCGACGGTGACTAGCGGGAGAAGGGATGAGCAGTTCTTC. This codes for CASSPTVTSGRRDEQFF.

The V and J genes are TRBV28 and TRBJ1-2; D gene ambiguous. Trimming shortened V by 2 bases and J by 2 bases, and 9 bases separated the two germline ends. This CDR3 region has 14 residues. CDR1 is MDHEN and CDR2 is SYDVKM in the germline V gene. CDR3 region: CASSLRGSNYGYTF. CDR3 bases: TGTGCCAGCAGTTTAAGAGGGTCGAACTATGGCTACACCTTC.

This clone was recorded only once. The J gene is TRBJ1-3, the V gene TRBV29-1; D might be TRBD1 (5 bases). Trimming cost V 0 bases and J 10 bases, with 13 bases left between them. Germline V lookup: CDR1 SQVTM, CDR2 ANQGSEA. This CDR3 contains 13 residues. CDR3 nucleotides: TGCAGCGTTGAAGACCGGACACGGCGGACCATATATTTT. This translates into CSVEDRTRRTIYF.

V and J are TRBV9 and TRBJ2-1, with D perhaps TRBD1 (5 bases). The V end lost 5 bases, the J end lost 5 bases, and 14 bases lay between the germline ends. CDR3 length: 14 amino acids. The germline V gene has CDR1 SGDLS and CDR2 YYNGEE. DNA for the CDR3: TGTGCCAGCAGTACAGGTCCCCAAAACAATGAGCAGTTCTTC. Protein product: CASSTGPQNNEQFF.

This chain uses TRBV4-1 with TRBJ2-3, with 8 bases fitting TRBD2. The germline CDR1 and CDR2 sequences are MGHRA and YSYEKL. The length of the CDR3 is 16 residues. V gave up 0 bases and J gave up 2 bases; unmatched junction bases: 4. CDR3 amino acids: CASSQELAGNTDTQYF. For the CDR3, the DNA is TGCGCCAGCAGCCAAGAATTAGCGGGAAACACAGATACGCAGTATTTT.

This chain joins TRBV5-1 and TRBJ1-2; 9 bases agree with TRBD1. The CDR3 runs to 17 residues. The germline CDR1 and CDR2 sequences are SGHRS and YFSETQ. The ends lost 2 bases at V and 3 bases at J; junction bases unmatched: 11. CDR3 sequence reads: CASSFRQGVLGDYGYTF. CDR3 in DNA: TGCGCCAGCAGCTTTCGACAGGGGGTCCTGGGGGACTATGGCTACACCTTC.

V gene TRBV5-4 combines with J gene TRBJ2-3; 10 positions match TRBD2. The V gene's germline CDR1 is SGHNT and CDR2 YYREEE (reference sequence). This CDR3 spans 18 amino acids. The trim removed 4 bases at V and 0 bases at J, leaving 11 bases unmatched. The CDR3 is CASSRRKLAGLSTDTQYF. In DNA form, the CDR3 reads TGTGCCAGCAGCCGACGAAAACTAGCGGGACTTAGCACAGATACGCAGTATTTT.

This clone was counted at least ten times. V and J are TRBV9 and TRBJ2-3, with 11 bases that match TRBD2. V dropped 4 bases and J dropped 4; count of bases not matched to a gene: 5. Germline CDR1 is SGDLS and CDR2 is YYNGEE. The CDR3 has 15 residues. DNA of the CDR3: TGTGCCAGCAGCATACTAGCGGGAGTCCCAGATACGCAGTATTTT. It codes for CASSILAGVPDTQYF.

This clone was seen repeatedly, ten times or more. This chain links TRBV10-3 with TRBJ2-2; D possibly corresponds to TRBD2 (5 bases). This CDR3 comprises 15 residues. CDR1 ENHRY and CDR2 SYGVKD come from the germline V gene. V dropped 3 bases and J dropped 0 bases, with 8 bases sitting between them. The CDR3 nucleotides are TGTGCCATCAGTGAACGGGGAACGAACACCGGGGAGCTGTTTTTT. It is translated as CAISERGTNTGELFF.

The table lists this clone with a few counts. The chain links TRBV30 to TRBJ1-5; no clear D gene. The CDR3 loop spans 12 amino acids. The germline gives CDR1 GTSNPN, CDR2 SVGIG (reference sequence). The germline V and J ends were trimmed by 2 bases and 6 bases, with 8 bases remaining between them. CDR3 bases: TGTGCCTGGAGTCAGCGAGTTCAGCCCCAGCATTTT. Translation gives CAWSQRVQPQHF.

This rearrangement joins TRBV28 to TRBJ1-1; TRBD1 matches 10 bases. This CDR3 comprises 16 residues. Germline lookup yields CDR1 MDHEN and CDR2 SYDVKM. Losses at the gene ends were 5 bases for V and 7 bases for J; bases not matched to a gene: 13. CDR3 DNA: TGTGCCAGCAGTCCCGGCCCGACAGGGGGCGAGGTTGAAGCTTTCTTT. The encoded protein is CASSPGPTGGEVEAFF. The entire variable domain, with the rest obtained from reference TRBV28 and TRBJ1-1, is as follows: DVKVTQSSRYLVKRTGEKVFLECVQDMDHENMFWYRQDPGLGLRLIYFSYDVKMKEKGDIPEGYSVSREKKERFSLILESASTNQTSMYLCASSPGPTGGEVEAFFGQGTRLTVV.

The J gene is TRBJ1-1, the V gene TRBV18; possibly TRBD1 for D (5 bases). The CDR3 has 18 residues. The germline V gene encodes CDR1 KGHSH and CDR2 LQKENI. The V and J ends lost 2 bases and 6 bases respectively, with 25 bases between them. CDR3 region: CASSPSRPGRGRDPEAFF. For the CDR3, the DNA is TGTGCCAGCTCACCATCAAGGCCAGGGAGGGGAAGGGACCCTGAAGCTTTCTTT.

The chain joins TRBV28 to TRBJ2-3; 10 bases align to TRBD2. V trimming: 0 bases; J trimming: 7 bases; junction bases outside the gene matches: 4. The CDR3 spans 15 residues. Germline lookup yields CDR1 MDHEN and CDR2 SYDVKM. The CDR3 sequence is CASSLWGTSANTQYF. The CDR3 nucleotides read TGTGCCAGCAGTTTATGGGGGACTAGCGCAAATACGCAGTATTTT.

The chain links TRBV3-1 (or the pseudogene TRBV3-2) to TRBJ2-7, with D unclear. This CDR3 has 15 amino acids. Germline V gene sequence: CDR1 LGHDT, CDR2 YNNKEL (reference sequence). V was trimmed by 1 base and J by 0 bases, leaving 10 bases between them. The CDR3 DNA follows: TGTGCCAGCAGCCAAGGAAGCGCCCCCTCCTACGAGCAGTACTTC. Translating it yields CASSQGSAPSYEQYF.